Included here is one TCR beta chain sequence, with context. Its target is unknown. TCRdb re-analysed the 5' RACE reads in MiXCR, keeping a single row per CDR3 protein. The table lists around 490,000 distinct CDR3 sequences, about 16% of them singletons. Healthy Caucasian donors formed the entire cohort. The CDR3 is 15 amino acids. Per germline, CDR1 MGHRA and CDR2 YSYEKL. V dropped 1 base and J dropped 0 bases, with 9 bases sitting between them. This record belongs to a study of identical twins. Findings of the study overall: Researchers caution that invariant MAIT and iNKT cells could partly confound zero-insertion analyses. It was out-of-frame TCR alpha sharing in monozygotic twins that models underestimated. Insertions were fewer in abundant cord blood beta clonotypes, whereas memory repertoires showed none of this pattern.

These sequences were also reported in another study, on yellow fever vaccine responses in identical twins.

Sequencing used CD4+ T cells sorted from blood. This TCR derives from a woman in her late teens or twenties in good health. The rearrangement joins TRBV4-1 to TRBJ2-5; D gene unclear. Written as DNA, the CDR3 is TGCGCCAGCAGCCAAGCGTCCACGTACCAAGAGACCCAGTACTTC. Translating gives CASSQASTYQETQYF.